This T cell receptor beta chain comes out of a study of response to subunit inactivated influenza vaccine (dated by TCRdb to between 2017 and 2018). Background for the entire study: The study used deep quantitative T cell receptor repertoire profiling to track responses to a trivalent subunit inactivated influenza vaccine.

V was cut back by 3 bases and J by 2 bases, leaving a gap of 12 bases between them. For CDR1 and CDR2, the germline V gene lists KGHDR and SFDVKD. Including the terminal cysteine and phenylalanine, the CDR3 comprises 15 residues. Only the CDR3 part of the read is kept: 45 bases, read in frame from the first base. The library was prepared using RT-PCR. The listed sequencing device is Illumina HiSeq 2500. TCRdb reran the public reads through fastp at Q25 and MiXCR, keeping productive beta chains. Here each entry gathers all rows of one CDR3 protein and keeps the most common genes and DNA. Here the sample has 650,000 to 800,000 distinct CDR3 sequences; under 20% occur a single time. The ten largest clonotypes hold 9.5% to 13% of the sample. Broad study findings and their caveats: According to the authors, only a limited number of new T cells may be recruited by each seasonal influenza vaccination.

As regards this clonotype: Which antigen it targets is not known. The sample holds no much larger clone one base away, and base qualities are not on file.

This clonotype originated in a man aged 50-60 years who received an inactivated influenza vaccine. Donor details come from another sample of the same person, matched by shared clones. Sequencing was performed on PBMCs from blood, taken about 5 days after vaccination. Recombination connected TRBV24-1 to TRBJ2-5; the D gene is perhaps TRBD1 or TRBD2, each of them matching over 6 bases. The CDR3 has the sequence CATSDHREAQETQYF. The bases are TGTGCCACCAGTGATCACAGGGAGGCTCAAGAGACCCAGTACTTC.